This T cell receptor beta chain was sequenced during a study of T cell responses to AZD1222 COVID-19 vaccine. Sequencing was performed with immunoSEQ multiplex PCR; in TCRdb, only in-frame clones are kept and a portion is missing. In the table there are 100,000 to 150,000 clones, around 87% of which are singletons. This CDR3 spans 16 amino acids. V was pared by 4 bases and J by 0 bases, with 5 bases of the junction left unmatched. Germline V CDR1 and CDR2: KGHSH, LQKENI. This TCR was sampled from an adult in good health. Sequenced material: peripheral blood, taken on day 0 of AZD1222 vaccination. The V gene is TRBV18, the J gene TRBJ2-2, with 7 nucleotides matching TRBD1. CDR3 residues: CASSQTGDANTGELFF. In DNA, the CDR3 is TGTGCCAGCTCACAAACAGGGGACGCGAACACCGGGGAGCTGTTTTTT.